The source of this TCR beta chain is a study of blood T cell repertoires in COVID-19. As for the study in general: Acute and convalescent COVID-19 specimens originated in the United States, Italy and Spain. Sources were T cells, B-cell-depleted T cells, or PBMCs; the material itself was cDNA or gDNA.

Cohorts were determined from participant-reported clinical history. Germline V gene data show CDR1 as LGHDT and CDR2 as YNNKEL (reference sequence). The CDR3 is 14 amino acids. V dropped 1 base and J dropped 2 bases, with 6 bases sitting between them. As handled by the study authors: By means of reference gene primer amplification, nucleated cell counts were estimated. Libraries were prepared by immunoSEQ multiplex PCR; TCRdb keeps only in-frame clonotypes and omits some of them. The DNA gave D and trimming, while V, J and clone size come from that table. The repertoire holds about 170,000 clones, with roughly 87% as singletons.

Sample: PBMCs or T cells enriched from blood (not recorded which). This chain connects TRBV3-1 (or the pseudogene TRBV3-2) to TRBJ1-5; no clear D. The source is a human donor with acute COVID-19. The donor label of this sample is uncertain. The CDR3: CASSQGLGNQPQHF. The CDR3 DNA is TGTGCCAGCAGCCAAGGTCTCGGCAATCAGCCCCAGCATTTT.